These 15 T cell receptor beta chains were sequenced from one sample in a study of T cell responses to AZD1222 COVID-19 vaccine. Using immunoSEQ multiplex PCR, the repertoire was profiled, and TCRdb retains in-frame clones only, with some absent. The sample has 200,000 to 250,000 clones; more than 85% are singletons. Sequences were derived from peripheral blood, sampled on day 0 of MenACWY control vaccination. These receptor sequences come from an adult in good health.

The chain couples TRBV24-1 to TRBJ1-5; no clear D. Germline V gene data show CDR1 as KGHDR and CDR2 as SFDVKD. The CDR3 covers 14 residues. V was shortened by 1 base and J by 2 bases, with 5 bases between the two germline ends. CDR3 DNA: TGTGCCACCAGTGATTTAAGGGGCAATCAGCCCCAGCATTTT. This gives the protein CATSDLRGNQPQHF.

The V gene is TRBV29-1, the J gene TRBJ1-2, with 11 nucleotides matching TRBD1. The CDR3 runs 12 residues. The J segment lost 6 bases and the V segment lost 7 bases, leaving 4 bases of the junction unmatched. Germline CDR1 is SQVTM and CDR2 is ANQGSEA. CDR3 region: CSARDRGDGYTF. CDR3 in DNA: TGCAGCGCCAGGGACAGGGGGGATGGCTACACCTTC.

This chain connects TRBV4-3 to TRBJ2-2; 7 positions match TRBD1. Germline-derived CDR1 and CDR2 are LGHNA and YSLEER. CDR3 length equals 15 residues. The V segment lost 4 bases and the J segment 3 bases; nucleotides outside the gene matches: 5. The CDR3 sequence is CASSRIGTDTGELFF. CDR3 DNA: TGCGCCAGCAGCCGGATCGGGACAGACACCGGGGAGCTGTTTTTT.

The rearrangement joins TRBV5-6 to TRBJ1-2; tentative D call: TRBD1 (6 bases). The germline V and J ends were trimmed by 5 bases and 4 bases, with 12 bases remaining between them. CDR1 and CDR2 from the germline V gene are SGHDT and YYEEEE. The CDR3 totals 13 residues. CDR3 amino acids: CASSQQGGYGYTF. In DNA, the CDR3 is TGTGCCAGCAGTCAACAGGGTGGCTATGGCTACACCTTC.

As to this clone: The identical CDR3 is also encoded by other nucleotide sequences in the sample. The V gene is TRBV7-2, the J gene TRBJ2-5, with 11 bases that match TRBD2. The CDR3 extends over 16 amino acids. Germline CDR1 is SGHTA and CDR2 is FQGNSA. V was clipped by 1 base and J by 2 bases; unmatched bases: 3. The CDR3 loop reads CASSLGLAGGQETQYF. As DNA, the CDR3 is TGTGCCAGCAGCTTAGGTCTAGCGGGGGGACAAGAGACCCAGTACTTC.

V and J are TRBV28 and TRBJ1-1; D remains ambiguous. The V end was cut by 3 bases, the J end by 11 bases, with 16 bases between. This CDR3 has 13 residues. Germline CDR1 and CDR2: MDHEN and SYDVKM. The CDR3 is CASSLQAPPDAFF. CDR3 in DNA: TGTGCCAGCAGTTTGCAGGCCCCCCCCGATGCTTTCTTT.

CDR3 region: CASSEGANYGYTF. The CDR3 nucleotides are TGCGCCAGCAGTGAAGGGGCTAACTATGGCTACACCTTC. The rearrangement uses TRBV10-1 and TRBJ1-2; tentative D call: TRBD1 (5 bases). In germline, CDR1 is WNHNN, CDR2 SYGVQD (reference sequence). V was shortened by 3 bases and J by 0 bases, with 5 bases between the two germline ends. There are 13 residues in the CDR3.

CDR3 nucleotides: TGTGCCAGCAGTTACCCCCTCGGGATATCTAATGAAAAACTGTTTTTT. Amino acid sequence: CASSYPLGISNEKLFF. The gene calls are TRBV28 and TRBJ1-4, with D unresolved. CDR3 length: 16 amino acids. CDR1 and CDR2 (germline): MDHEN, SYDVKM. Trimming removed 4 bases at V and 3 bases at J, with 15 bases between.

V usage is TRBV28 and J usage is TRBJ2-7; the D is unclear. Germline-derived CDR1 and CDR2 are MDHEN and SYDVKM. Trimming cost V 6 bases and J 2 bases, with 11 bases left between them. CDR3 length: 13 residues. CDR3 nucleotides: TGTGCCAGCAGATCCCCAGCACCCTACGAGCAGTACTTC. This sequence encodes CASRSPAPYEQYF.

V usage is TRBV5-1 and J usage is TRBJ2-3; TRBD2 might be the D (6 bases). Germline-derived CDR1 and CDR2 are SGHRS and YFSETQ. V lost 3 bases to trimming and J lost 5 bases, with 19 bases between them. The CDR3 has 16 residues. The CDR3 DNA reads TGCGCCAGCAGCTCCCTTGTGGGGCTGGGGGGAGATACGCAGTATTTT. Its protein product is CASSSLVGLGGDTQYF.

The chain recombines TRBV4-1 with TRBJ2-1; D perhaps matches TRBD1 (5 bases). The CDR3 spans 13 residues. The germline CDR1 and CDR2 sequences are MGHRA and YSYEKL. Trimming left V 0 bases short and J 9 bases short, with 9 bases between. The CDR3 sequence: CASSQDPQGEQFF. As DNA, the CDR3 is TGCGCCAGCAGCCAAGATCCCCAGGGTGAGCAGTTCTTC.

This chain connects TRBV2 to TRBJ2-2, with D possibly called TRBD1 or TRBD2 (5 bases each). The CDR3 loop spans 14 amino acids. The V gene lost 7 bases and the J gene lost 4 bases, with 13 bases spanning the gap. The germline CDR1 and CDR2 sequences are SNHLY and FYNNEI. The CDR3 DNA sequence: TGTGCCAGCAAGAGGGGAAGGAGCACCGGGGAGCTGTTTTTT. This encodes CASKRGRSTGELFF.

This chain joins TRBV7-8 and TRBJ2-1; possibly TRBD2 for D (6 bases). V gave up 6 bases and J gave up 1 base, with 13 bases separating them. From germline, CDR1 is SGHVS and CDR2 FQNEAQ. There are 15 residues in the CDR3. The CDR3 region has the DNA TGTGCCAGCAGGCGGCCGGGACTTTCCTACAATGAGCAGTTCTTC. It yields the protein CASRRPGLSYNEQFF.

This clone was counted between two and nine times. This chain's CDR3 is CASSSDVGGQFF. DNA for the CDR3: TGTGCCAGCAGCTCAGATGTAGGGGGGCAGTTCTTC. V is TRBV5-4 and J is TRBJ2-1; possibly TRBD1 for D (6 bases). The V gene's germline CDR1 is SGHNT and CDR2 YYREEE (reference sequence). CDR3 length equals 12 residues. Trimming cost V 3 bases and J 12 bases, with 13 bases left between them.

The J gene is TRBJ2-7, the V gene TRBV10-2, with a weak D call TRBD2 (6 bases). Per the germline V gene, CDR1 is WSHSY and CDR2 is SAAADI. V was pared by 10 bases and J by 5 bases, with 18 bases between. This CDR3 region has 13 residues. In DNA form, the CDR3 reads TGCGCCACCCTGCGGGGAATGGGGAACGAGCAGTACTTC. This codes for CATLRGMGNEQYF.